Here is one TCR beta chain with its context. This sample is part of a study of blood T cell repertoires in COVID-19. The CDR3 is 13 residues long. Trimming pared 2 bases from V and 5 bases from J, leaving 6 bases between. Per germline, CDR1 MNHNY and CDR2 SVGAGI (reference sequence). Measured with immunoSEQ multiplex PCR; TCRdb has only the in-frame clones, and not every one. The top ten clones hold 40% to 55% of a sample with some 47,000 clones, around 80% of them seen once. The sequence was collected from a human donor in a cohort sampled during active COVID-19. The V call is TRBV6-6, the J call TRBJ1-4, with a possible D match to TRBD1 (5 bases). The sample was peripheral blood. The CDR3 is CASSYRQNEKLFF. In DNA form, the CDR3 reads TGTGCCAGCAGTTACCGACAGAATGAAAAACTGTTTTTT.